Below, 24 T cell receptor beta chains from the same sample are listed, as sequenced in a study of read filtering for tumor transcriptome and immune sequencing. From roughly 390 ng of RNA, a library with molecular barcoded alpha/delta and beta/gamma adaptors was made. Each CDR3 protein gets one entry after TCRdb re-called the reads with MiXCR. Among about 57,000 distinct CDR3 sequences, 20% were seen once, and the ten largest hold approximately 18%. The sample was a population of CD138-negative cells sorted from bone marrow. The receptors were sampled from a donor aged 40 or older with multiple myeloma.

Remarks on this clonotype: This clone may be a read error of a much larger clone one base away. The chain uses TRBV5-1 and TRBJ2-5; TRBD2 matches 8 bases. Looked up from germline, CDR1 is SGHRS and CDR2 is YFSETQ. V lost 7 bases and J lost 5; bases outside the gene matches: 10. The CDR3 covers 14 residues. The CDR3 nucleotides are TGCGCCAGCTTCCGGGGGGGCGGAGACGAGACCCAGTACTTC. Its translation is CASFRGGGDETQYF.

This clonotype has only a few counts. V and J are TRBV5-1 and TRBJ2-3; D might be TRBD1 (5 bases). Per the germline V gene, CDR1 is SGHRS and CDR2 is YFSETQ. The CDR3 is 14 amino acids. V lost 0 bases and J 4 bases, leaving 9 bases between the germline ends. CDR3 residues: CASSLAPGPDTQYF. DNA of the CDR3: TGCGCCAGCAGCTTGGCCCCAGGGCCAGATACGCAGTATTTT.

This clonotype was recorded at least ten times. CDR3 sequence: CASSPPGSGANVLTF. The CDR3 coding sequence is TGTGCCAGCAGCCCCCCCGGATCTGGGGCCAACGTCCTGACTTTC. The chain combines TRBV28 with TRBJ2-6; D is unresolved. The V end lost 6 bases, the J end lost 1 base, and 10 bases lay between the germline ends. The CDR3 has 15 amino acids. In germline, CDR1 is MDHEN, CDR2 SYDVKM.

Comment on this clonotype: Possible read error: a much larger clone is one base away. The rearrangement links TRBV11-2 to TRBJ2-5; 13 bases are a match to TRBD2. The CDR3 has 16 residues. In germline, CDR1 is SGHAT, CDR2 FQNNGV. The CDR3: CASSSGTSGVQEAQYF. The CDR3 DNA is TGTGCCAGCAGCTCCGGGACTAGCGGGGTCCAAGAGGCCCAGTACTTC.

This clonotype occurred many times. The chain combines TRBV2 with TRBJ2-3, with D possibly TRBD2 on 6 matching bases. The CDR3 contains 14 residues. Trimming cost V 5 bases and J 5 bases, with 14 bases left between them. Per the germline V gene, CDR1 is SNHLY and CDR2 is FYNNEI. The CDR3 loop reads CASSLGGRGDTQYF. The CDR3 DNA reads as TGTGCCAGCAGTCTCGGGGGTCGCGGAGATACGCAGTATTTT.

This clonotype was seen repeatedly, ten times or more. The rearrangement joins TRBV28 to TRBJ1-2, with no clear D. V was pared by 3 bases and J by 1 base, with 15 bases between. Germline V gene sequence: CDR1 MDHEN, CDR2 SYDVKM. This CDR3 has 16 residues. The CDR3 region has the DNA TGTGCCAGCAGTTTCGCCGACTATTTAAATAACTATGGCTACACCTTC. It specifies CASSFADYLNNYGYTF.

This clonotype was seen many times. This chain connects TRBV7-2 to TRBJ1-1; TRBD1 matches at 7 bases. From germline, CDR1 is SGHTA and CDR2 FQGNSA. The length of the CDR3 is 14 residues. Trimming took 5 bases from V and 6 from J; bases not matched to a gene: 9. CDR3 sequence reads: CASSDRQGRPEAFF. The CDR3 DNA reads TGTGCCAGCAGCGACAGACAGGGACGGCCTGAAGCTTTCTTT.

This clonotype appeared many times. The chain carries TRBV5-1 and TRBJ1-1; 7 bases are a match to TRBD1. CDR1 and CDR2 (germline): SGHRS, YFSETQ. This CDR3 region has 15 residues. The V segment lost 2 bases and the J segment 0 bases; nucleotides outside the gene matches: 4. In nucleotides, the CDR3 is TGCGCCAGCAGCTTCTGGACAGGATTGAACACTGAAGCTTTCTTT. This gives the protein CASSFWTGLNTEAFF.

In its sample, this clonotype was seen many times. The chain combines TRBV21-1 with TRBJ2-5; TRBD1, as called in the table, went unchecked against the DNA. TRBV21-1 is tagged as a pseudogene. The CDR3 is made up of 16 amino acids. The chain's CDR3 is CASSKVRGEKHETQYF. The DNA for the CDR3 is TGTGCCAGCAGCAAAGTCCGGGGAGAGAAACACGAGACCCAGTACTTC.

The table lists this clonotype with many counts. The V call is TRBV2, the J call TRBJ2-3, with D possibly matching TRBD1 (5 bases). Trimming stripped 6 bases from V and 7 bases from J, with 14 bases between. Germline CDR1 and CDR2: SNHLY and FYNNEI. This CDR3 comprises 13 residues. Here the CDR3 reads CASRQDGENTQYF. DNA of the CDR3: TGTGCCAGCAGACAGGACGGAGAGAATACGCAGTATTTT.

This clonotype was recorded at least ten times. The chain couples TRBV6-5 to TRBJ1-6; D unresolved. V dropped 2 bases and J dropped 11 bases, with 10 bases sitting between them. Germline CDR1 MNHEY, CDR2 SVGAGI. The CDR3 runs to 13 residues. This chain's CDR3 is CASSYGEEAPLHF. In DNA, the CDR3 is TGTGCCAGCAGTTACGGGGAGGAGGCACCCCTCCACTTT.

This clonotype was counted many times. This sequence joins TRBV7-2 and TRBJ2-1; TRBD2 matches 8 bases. The CDR3 consists of 14 residues. With 4 bases clipped from V and 4 bases from J, the junction kept 3 bases outside the gene matches. Germline V lookup: CDR1 SGHTA, CDR2 FQGNSA. The CDR3 is CASSSGLGYNEQFF. For the CDR3, the DNA is TGTGCCAGCAGCTCGGGACTAGGTTACAATGAGCAGTTCTTC. Using reference TRBV7-2 and TRBJ2-1 for the parts outside the CDR3, the full variable domain is GAGVSQSPSNKVTEKGKDVELRCDPISGHTALYWYRQSLGQGLEFLIYFQGNSAPDKSGLPSDRFSAERTGGSVSTLTIQRTQQEDSAVYLCASSSGLGYNEQFFGPGTRLTVL.

V gene TRBV20-1 combines with J gene TRBJ2-3, with D possibly TRBD1 on 6 matching bases. The length of the CDR3 is 14 residues. Germline V gives CDR1 DFQATT, CDR2 SNEGSKA (reference sequence). CDR3: CKPTQGNEADTQYF. CDR3 sequence (DNA): TGCAAACCGACCCAGGGGAATGAAGCAGATACGCAGTATTTT.

This clonotype was counted many times. The rearrangement joins TRBV27 to TRBJ1-6; D is unresolved. Germline CDR1 is MNHEY and CDR2 is SMNVEV (reference sequence). V was clipped by 2 bases and J by 0 bases, with 8 bases between them. The CDR3 extends over 16 amino acids. The CDR3 reads CASSLSTDSYNSPLHF. The CDR3 DNA sequence: TGTGCCAGCAGTTTAAGTACGGACTCCTATAATTCACCCCTCCACTTT.

Ten or more counts support this clonotype. This rearrangement joins TRBV6-1 to TRBJ2-5; 9 positions match TRBD1. This CDR3 comprises 14 residues. The J segment lost 5 bases and the V segment lost 6 bases, leaving 7 bases of the junction unmatched. Germline values: CDR1 MNHNS, CDR2 SASEGT. The CDR3: CASRPGQGYETQYF. In DNA, the CDR3 is TGTGCCAGCAGGCCGGGACAGGGTTACGAGACCCAGTACTTC.

This clonotype was detected ten times or more. V is TRBV28 and J is TRBJ2-7; D uncertain. V lost 5 bases, J lost 3 bases, and 5 bases lay in between. This CDR3 has 11 amino acids. The germline V gene has CDR1 MDHEN and CDR2 SYDVKM. The DNA of the CDR3 is TGTGCCAGCAGTCGGAGCTACGAGCAGTACTTC. Translated, it gives CASSRSYEQYF.

This clonotype was observed many times. This chain joins TRBV2 and TRBJ2-1; no firm D call. This CDR3 is 11 amino acids long. The germline CDR1 and CDR2 sequences are SNHLY and FYNNEI. With 4 bases removed from V and 6 bases from J, the gap between germline ends came to 4 bases. In DNA form, the CDR3 reads TGTGCCAGCAGTGGAATCAATGAGCAGTTCTTC. This translates into CASSGINEQFF.

This clonotype was seen repeatedly, ten times or more. The chain is built from TRBV12-3 or TRBV12-4 and TRBJ2-5; D remains unclear. Trimming removed 6 bases from V and 1 base from J, with 9 bases in between. This CDR3 region has 13 residues. The CDR3 DNA sequence: TGTGCCAGCAGAGGGCAGCCCCAAGAGACCCAGTACTTC. This sequence encodes CASRGQPQETQYF.

Of note for this clonotype: This clone may be a read error of a much larger clone one base away. This CDR3 fails to terminate in the conserved phenylalanine or tryptophan, so it likely reflects a read error. This chain uses TRBV28 with TRBJ2-3; possibly TRBD1 for D (5 bases). The V gene lost 3 bases and the J gene lost 2 bases, with 9 bases spanning the gap. The CDR3 runs to 14 residues. Germline lookup yields CDR1 MDHEN and CDR2 SYDVKM. CDR3 residues: CASSFDSHTDTQYS. The CDR3 nucleotides read TGTGCCAGCAGTTTCGACAGCCACACAGATACGCAGTATTCT.

This chain connects TRBV29-1 to TRBJ1-2, with D perhaps matching TRBD1 (6 bases). The CDR3 length is 12 residues. Per germline, CDR1 SQVTM and CDR2 ANQGSEA. Trimming removed 8 bases at V and 5 bases at J, with 15 bases between. The CDR3 is CSIRTVDYGYTF. The CDR3 coding sequence is TGCAGCATCCGGACAGTCGATTATGGCTACACCTTC.

In DNA, the CDR3 is TGCGCCAGCAGCCAAGAGCCCCCTACTAGCGGGAGGGCCAGGGATACGCAGTATTTT. This encodes CASSQEPPTSGRARDTQYF. The genes are TRBV4-1 and TRBJ2-3, with TRBD2 identical over 13 bases. Germline V lookup: CDR1 MGHRA, CDR2 YSYEKL. The CDR3 extends over 19 amino acids. The trim removed 0 bases at V and 6 bases at J, leaving 12 bases unmatched.

This clonotype was observed at least ten times. The V call is TRBV12-5, the J call TRBJ2-1; D call uncertain. Germline V gives CDR1 LGHNT, CDR2 FRNRAP. The CDR3 totals 14 residues. Trimming stripped 0 bases from V and 6 bases from J, with 9 bases between. CDR3 DNA: TGTGCTAGTGGTTTGGTACTTTCACCCAATGAGCAGTTCTTC. The encoded protein is CASGLVLSPNEQFF.

This clonotype was found many times. The chain combines TRBV4-1 with TRBJ2-5; TRBD2 aligns across 9 bases. The germline gives CDR1 MGHRA, CDR2 YSYEKL. J was trimmed by 4 bases and V by 1 base; bases with no gene match: 7. CDR3 size: 16 residues. CDR3 sequence (DNA): TGCGCCAGCAGCCAAGGTAGCGGGAGATTCGGAGAGACCCAGTACTTC. This codes for CASSQGSGRFGETQYF.

The chain carries TRBV12-3 or TRBV12-4 and TRBJ2-3; TRBD1 might be the D (7 bases). The V end was cut by 4 bases, the J end by 2 bases, with 16 bases between. The CDR3 totals 16 residues. The CDR3 region has the DNA TGTGCCAGCAGTTACTCGCAGGGGGGCTCCACAGATACGCAGTATTTT. It yields the protein CASSYSQGGSTDTQYF.